This T cell receptor (beta chain) was identified during a study of glioma-infiltrating T cells. Study observations and caveats: Very few CDR3 sequences were shared between tissue and blood. Tissue-blood divergence was below expectation in non-neoplastic patients, above in gliomas.

Amplification of TCR alpha and beta CDR3 regions from RNA used iRepertoire nested multiplex PCR. One-step reverse transcription and amplification started from around 100-400 ng of tissue mRNA or PBMC total RNA. TCRdb reprocessed the multiplex PCR reads via MiXCR and lists one record per CDR3 protein. Among about 140,000 distinct CDR3 sequences listed, more than 35% were seen once. V lost 2 bases, J lost 5 bases, and 19 bases lay in between. Germline CDR1 and CDR2: DFQATT and SNEGSKA (reference sequence). This CDR3 contains 15 residues. Remarks on this clonotype: The target antigen is unknown.

This receptor was obtained from a human donor with low-grade glioma or glioblastoma, undergoing nonglioma brain surgery, or in good health (not recorded which). The chain recombines TRBV20-1 with TRBJ2-7; TRBD1 might be the D (6 bases). Sample: glioma tissue, nonneoplastic brain tissue, or PBMCs (not recorded which). CDR3 sequence (DNA): TGCAGTGCTAGAAAGGTGGGGGCGGCTCTCCACGAGCAGTACTTC. Amino acid sequence: CSARKVGAALHEQYF.